The T cell receptor beta chain described here comes from a study of neurological immune-mediated disorders. Study findings and constraints: When repertoires were grouped phylogenetically, those of 18 of 34 multiple sclerosis patients fell into one related-CDR3 cluster, a possible signature.

Over 200 million TCR-beta sequences from 15-18 subjects were obtained in each sequencing run. TCRdb re-analysed the 5' RACE reads in MiXCR, keeping a single row per CDR3 protein. The table lists roughly 10,000 distinct CDR3 sequences, more than 20% of them singletons. This CDR3 comprises 14 residues. Germline V lookup: CDR1 SGHRS, CDR2 YFSETQ. J gave up 4 bases and V 7 bases, and 6 bases lay outside the gene matches. This clonotype is labeled medium-sized (0.01 to 0.1%). The target antigen is unknown. This clonotype was obtained from a woman between 40 and 55 years old with multiple sclerosis. This chain uses TRBV5-1 with TRBJ2-7, with 12 bases fitting TRBD1. Sequencing was carried out using CD8+ T cells from blood. The CDR3 loop reads CASWDRGQKYEQYF. The CDR3 DNA reads as TGCGCCAGCTGGGACAGGGGGCAAAAGTACGAGCAGTACTTC.